This entry describes one TCR beta chain. Primers for the PCR totalled 60 Vbeta and 13 Jbeta. Data came from immunoSEQ multiplex PCR; TCRdb stores just in-frame clones and leaves some out. The sample records approximately 120,000 clones, roughly 74% being singletons. V lost 6 bases and J 0 bases, leaving 11 bases between the germline ends. This CDR3 comprises 13 residues. Germline V CDR1 and CDR2: SQVTM, ANQGSEA. This record comes from a study of cytomegalovirus exposure and HLA in healthy donors. Whole-study context: Findings of an earlier analysis included some 120 million unique TCR beta sequences from about 180 million T cells.

The chain has TRBV29-1 and TRBJ1-2; D is ambiguous. Sequencing input: PBMCs. This receptor was identified in a woman in her fifties or sixties in good health and CMV-seropositive. As DNA, the CDR3 is TGCAGCGTCGCGGGCTCCACTAACTATGGCTACACCTTC. It translates to CSVAGSTNYGYTF. Full variable domain (remainder filled in from reference TRBV29-1 and TRBJ1-2): SAVISQKPSRDICQRGTSLTIQCQVDSQVTMMFWYRQQPGQSLTLIATANQGSEATYESGFVIDKFPISRPNLTFSTLTVSNMSPEDSSIYLCSVAGSTNYGYTFGSGTRLTVV.